This T cell receptor (beta chain) was sequenced in a study of blood T cell repertoires in COVID-19. In the original analysis: Amplification with reference gene primers provided the estimates of nucleated cell counts. This table comes from immunoSEQ multiplex PCR, and its TCRdb copy is limited to in-frame clones, with some not included. V and J calls and clone size follow that table, whereas D and trimming were derived from the DNA. The sample lists 350,000 to 550,000 clones, approximately 92% occurring once. Those who participated ranged in age from roughly 18 to 89 years and resided in about 24 US areas. Either two negative PCRs, clearance, or symptom resolution qualified Cohort 3 donors as recovered. Trimming removed 2 bases from V and 10 bases from J; junction bases left unmatched: 7. Germline loops: CDR1 MNHNS, CDR2 SASEGT. CDR3 size: 15 residues.

The chain couples TRBV6-1 to TRBJ2-1, with 11 bases lining up with TRBD1. The receptor comes from a man aged 25-40 years who had recovered from COVID-19. The sequencing sample was made of PBMCs or T cells enriched from blood (not recorded which). The CDR3 protein is CASSETGQGATEQFF. The CDR3 DNA reads as TGTGCCAGCAGTGAAACAGGACAGGGGGCGACCGAGCAGTTCTTC.